There are a few counts of the clone carrying this T cell receptor beta chain. Its antigen is still unknown. Semi-nested PCR with Nested Universal Primer A followed constant-region reverse priming of full-length variable regions. Each CDR3 protein gets one entry after TCRdb re-called the 5' RACE reads with MiXCR. The sample holds 6,500 to 8,500 distinct CDR3 sequences; less than 45% are singletons and the top ten take around 7%. Germline CDR1 SGHTS, CDR2 YDEGEE. The CDR3 length is 17 residues. J gave up 4 bases and V 6 bases, and 13 bases lay outside the gene matches. Findings and limits, study-wide: Tumor Tregs overlapped most with tumor, then blood, naive CD4+ cells.

What was sequenced was tumor-infiltrating memory CD4+ T cells sorted from the breast tumor. Subset in this sample: memory CD4+ T cells, CD4+CD45RO+CD25-. The rearrangement links TRBV5-8 to TRBJ1-2, with 12 nucleotides matching TRBD1. This TCR was sampled from a female donor with breast cancer. CDR3 nucleotide sequence: TGTGCCAGCACCAACCCAGGGACAGGGGGCCGCTTCTATGGCTACACCTTC. The encoded protein is CASTNPGTGGRFYGYTF.